The present T cell receptor beta chain was sequenced within a study of blood T cell repertoires in COVID-19. As for the study in general: Spain, Italy and the United States supplied samples that represented acute and convalescent COVID-19. PBMCs, B-cell-depleted T cells, or T cells provided the cDNA or gDNA that made up the material.

The CDR3 is made up of 17 amino acids. J gave up 6 bases and V 2 bases, and 9 bases lay outside the gene matches. Germline V gives CDR1 SEHNR, CDR2 FQNEAQ (reference sequence). Per the original methods: Reference gene primer amplification gave nucleated cell count estimates. The table came from immunoSEQ multiplex PCR; TCRdb's copy has only in-frame clones and leaves some out. The D gene and trimming were derived from the DNA, and the V and J assignments and clone size from that table. The top ten hold 7.1% of the sample, which has 200,000 to 250,000 clones, around nine tenths seen once. J is TRBJ2-1 and V is TRBV7-9; 11 bases align to TRBD2. The clonotype originates from a woman aged 65 to 85 with active or convalescent COVID-19. Sequencing input: peripheral blood. In nucleotides, the CDR3 is TGTGCCAGCAGCTTATCCGCGACTAGCGGGGTGGGCAATGAGCAGTTCTTC. Amino acids: CASSLSATSGVGNEQFF.